Sequencing of this T cell receptor (beta chain) was carried out in a study of CD8 T cells in ankylosing spondylitis. The V gene end was trimmed by 6 bases and the J gene end by 3 bases; junction bases not matched to a gene: 6. This CDR3 has 15 amino acids. CDR1 is KGHSH and CDR2 is LQKENI in the germline V gene. The table lists this clonotype with many counts. Its antigen remains unidentified. Each TCR beta library was made by quantitative 5'-RACE that incorporated molecular barcodes. One entry per CDR3 protein results from TCRdb running MiXCR on the 5' RACE reads. The table shows fewer than 750,000 distinct CDR3 sequences, with around a fifth occurring only once. Findings of the study overall: Characteristic of ankylosing spondylitis blood, it appeared, was a TCR beta motif comprising several highly homologous variants. The study looked at matched synovial fluid samples from ankylosing spondylitis patients. Disease-linked clones were reported to be significantly enriched there.

The sample taken for sequencing was blood, either unsorted or a sorted T cell fraction (not recorded which). J is TRBJ1-2 and V is TRBV18; 11 nucleotides agree with TRBD1. This receptor was identified in a male donor with ankylosing spondylitis. CDR3 amino acids: CASSRTGGIDYGYTF. The CDR3, as DNA: TGTGCCAGCTCCAGGACAGGGGGCATTGACTATGGCTACACCTTC. Based on the CDR3 plus reference TRBV18 and TRBJ1-2, the full variable domain is NAGVMQNPRHLVRRRGQEARLRCSPMKGHSHVYWYRQLPEEGLKFMVYLQKENIIDESGMPKERFSAEFPKEGPSILRIQQVVRGDSAAYFCASSRTGGIDYGYTFGSGTRLTVV.